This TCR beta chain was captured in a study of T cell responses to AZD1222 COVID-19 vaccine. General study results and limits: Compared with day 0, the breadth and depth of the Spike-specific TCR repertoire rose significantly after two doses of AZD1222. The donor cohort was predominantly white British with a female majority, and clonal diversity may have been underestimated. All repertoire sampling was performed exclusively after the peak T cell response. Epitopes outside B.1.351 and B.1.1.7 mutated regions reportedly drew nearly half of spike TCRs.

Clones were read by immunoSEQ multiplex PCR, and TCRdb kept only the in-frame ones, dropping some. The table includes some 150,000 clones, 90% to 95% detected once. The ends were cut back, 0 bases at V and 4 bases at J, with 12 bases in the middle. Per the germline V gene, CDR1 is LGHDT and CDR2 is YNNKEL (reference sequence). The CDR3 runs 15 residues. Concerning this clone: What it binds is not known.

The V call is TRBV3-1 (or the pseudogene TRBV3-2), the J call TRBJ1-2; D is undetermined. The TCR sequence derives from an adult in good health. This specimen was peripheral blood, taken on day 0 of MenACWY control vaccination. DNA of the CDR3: TGTGCCAGCAGCCAAGAACGGCTGGGCGGCTATGGCTACACCTTC. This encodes CASSQERLGGYGYTF.